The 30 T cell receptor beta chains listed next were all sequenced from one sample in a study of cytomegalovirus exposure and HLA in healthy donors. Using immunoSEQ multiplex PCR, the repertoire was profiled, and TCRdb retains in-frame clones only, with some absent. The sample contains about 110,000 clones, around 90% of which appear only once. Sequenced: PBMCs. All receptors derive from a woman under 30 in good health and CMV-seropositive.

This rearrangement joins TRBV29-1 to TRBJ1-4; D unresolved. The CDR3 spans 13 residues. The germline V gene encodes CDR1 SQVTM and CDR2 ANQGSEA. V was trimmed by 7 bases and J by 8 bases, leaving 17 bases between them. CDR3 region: CSAGWAEGEKLFF. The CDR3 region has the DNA TGCAGCGCTGGGTGGGCGGAGGGCGAAAAACTGTTTTTT.

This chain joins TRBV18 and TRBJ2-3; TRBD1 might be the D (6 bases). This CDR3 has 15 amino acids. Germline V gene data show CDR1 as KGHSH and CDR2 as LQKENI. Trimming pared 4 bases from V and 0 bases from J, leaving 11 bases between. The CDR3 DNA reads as TGTGCCAGCTCACTAAGACAGGCGAGCACAGATACGCAGTATTTT. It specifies CASSLRQASTDTQYF.

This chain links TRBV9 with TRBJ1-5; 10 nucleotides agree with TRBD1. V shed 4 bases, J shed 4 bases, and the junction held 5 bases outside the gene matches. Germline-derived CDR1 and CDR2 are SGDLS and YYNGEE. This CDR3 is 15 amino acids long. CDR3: CASSHGTGENQPQHF. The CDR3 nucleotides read TGTGCCAGCAGCCACGGGACAGGGGAAAATCAGCCCCAGCATTTT.

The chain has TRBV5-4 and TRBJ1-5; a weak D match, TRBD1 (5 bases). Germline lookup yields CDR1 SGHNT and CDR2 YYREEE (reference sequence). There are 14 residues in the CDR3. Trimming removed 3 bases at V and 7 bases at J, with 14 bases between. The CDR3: CASSYGGSGQPQHF. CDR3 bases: TGTGCCAGCAGCTACGGGGGTTCGGGGCAGCCCCAGCATTTT.

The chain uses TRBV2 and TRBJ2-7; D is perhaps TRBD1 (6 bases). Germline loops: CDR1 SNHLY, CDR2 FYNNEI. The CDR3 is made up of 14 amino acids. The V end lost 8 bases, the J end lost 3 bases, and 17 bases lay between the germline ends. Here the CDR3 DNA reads TGTGCCAGCGCCTTGACGGGACAACTCTACGAGCAGTACTTC. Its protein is CASALTGQLYEQYF.

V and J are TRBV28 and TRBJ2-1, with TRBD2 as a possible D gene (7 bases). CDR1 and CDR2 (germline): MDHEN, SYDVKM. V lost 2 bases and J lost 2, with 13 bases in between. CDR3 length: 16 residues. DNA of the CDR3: TGTGCCAGCAGTTTAAGAGGGGGGGCGACCTACAATGAGCAGTTCTTC. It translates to CASSLRGGATYNEQFF.

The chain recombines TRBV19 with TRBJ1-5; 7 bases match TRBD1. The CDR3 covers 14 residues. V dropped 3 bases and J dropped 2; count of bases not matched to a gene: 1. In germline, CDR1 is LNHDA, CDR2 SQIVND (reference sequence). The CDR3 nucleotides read TGTGCCAGTAGTATTACAGGGGGCAATCAGCCCCAGCATTTT. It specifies CASSITGGNQPQHF.

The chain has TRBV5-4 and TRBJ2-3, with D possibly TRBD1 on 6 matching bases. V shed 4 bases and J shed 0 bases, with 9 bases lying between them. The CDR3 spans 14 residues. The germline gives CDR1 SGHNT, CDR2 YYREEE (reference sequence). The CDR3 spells CASSPQGSTDTQYF. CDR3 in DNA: TGTGCCAGCAGCCCTCAGGGGAGCACAGATACGCAGTATTTT.

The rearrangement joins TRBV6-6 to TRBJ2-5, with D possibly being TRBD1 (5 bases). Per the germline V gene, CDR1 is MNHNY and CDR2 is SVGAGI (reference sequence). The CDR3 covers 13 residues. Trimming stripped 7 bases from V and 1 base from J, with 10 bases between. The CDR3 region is CASKVDSQETQYF. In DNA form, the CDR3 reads TGTGCCAGCAAAGTCGACAGCCAAGAGACCCAGTACTTC.

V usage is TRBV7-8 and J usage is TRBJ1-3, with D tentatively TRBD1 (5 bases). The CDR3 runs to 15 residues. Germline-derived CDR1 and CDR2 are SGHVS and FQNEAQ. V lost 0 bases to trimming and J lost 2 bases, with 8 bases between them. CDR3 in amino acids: CASSLARTPGNTIYF. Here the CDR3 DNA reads TGTGCCAGCAGCTTAGCCCGGACACCTGGAAACACCATATATTTT. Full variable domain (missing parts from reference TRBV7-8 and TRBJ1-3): GAGVSQSPRYKVAKRGQDVALRCDPISGHVSLFWYQQALGQGPEFLTYFQNEAQLDKSGLPSDRFFAERPEGSVSTLKIQRTQQEDSAVYLCASSLARTPGNTIYFGEGSWLTVV.

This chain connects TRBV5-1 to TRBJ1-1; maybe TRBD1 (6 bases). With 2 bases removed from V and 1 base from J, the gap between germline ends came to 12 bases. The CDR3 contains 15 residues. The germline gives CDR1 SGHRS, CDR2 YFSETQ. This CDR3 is CASSFSGGENTEAFF. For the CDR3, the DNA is TGCGCCAGCAGCTTTTCTGGGGGCGAGAACACTGAAGCTTTCTTT.

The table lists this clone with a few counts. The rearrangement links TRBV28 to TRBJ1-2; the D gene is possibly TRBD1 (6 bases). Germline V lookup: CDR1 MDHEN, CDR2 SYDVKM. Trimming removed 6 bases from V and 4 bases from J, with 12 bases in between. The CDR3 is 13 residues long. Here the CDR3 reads CASRTGPTYGYTF. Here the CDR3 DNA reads TGTGCCAGCAGGACAGGACCGACCTATGGCTACACCTTC.

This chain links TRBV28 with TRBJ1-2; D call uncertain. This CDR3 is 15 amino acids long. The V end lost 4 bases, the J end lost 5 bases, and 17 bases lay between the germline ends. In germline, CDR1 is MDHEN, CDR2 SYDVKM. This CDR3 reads CASSSTLTDFYGYTF. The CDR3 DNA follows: TGTGCCAGCAGTTCCACTTTGACGGACTTTTATGGCTACACCTTC.

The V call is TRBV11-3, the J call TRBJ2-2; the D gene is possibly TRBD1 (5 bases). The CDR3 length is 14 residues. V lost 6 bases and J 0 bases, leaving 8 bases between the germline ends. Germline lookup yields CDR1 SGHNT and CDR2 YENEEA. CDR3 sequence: CASSLGANTGELFF. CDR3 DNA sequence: TGTGCCAGCAGTCTAGGGGCGAACACCGGGGAGCTGTTTTTT.

The CDR3 reads CASSPPAGGQETQYF. The CDR3 DNA reads as TGTGCCAGCTCACCCCCAGCGGGGGGGCAAGAGACCCAGTACTTC. J is TRBJ2-5 and V is TRBV18; 10 nucleotides match TRBD2. The CDR3 loop spans 15 amino acids. In germline, CDR1 is KGHSH, CDR2 LQKENI. The V gene end was trimmed by 3 bases and the J gene end by 2 bases; junction bases not matched to a gene: 3.

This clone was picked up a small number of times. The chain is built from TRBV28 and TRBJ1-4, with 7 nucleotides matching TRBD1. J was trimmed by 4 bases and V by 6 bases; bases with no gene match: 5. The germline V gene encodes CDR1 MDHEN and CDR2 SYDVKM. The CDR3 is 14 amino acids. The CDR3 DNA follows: TGTGCCAGCAGGGGGGGACAGTTTAATGAAAAACTGTTTTTT. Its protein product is CASRGGQFNEKLFF.

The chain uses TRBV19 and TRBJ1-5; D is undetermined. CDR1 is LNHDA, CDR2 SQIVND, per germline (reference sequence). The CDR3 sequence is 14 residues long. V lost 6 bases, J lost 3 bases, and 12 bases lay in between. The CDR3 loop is CASSINQNNQPQHF. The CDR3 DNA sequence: TGTGCCAGTAGCATTAACCAGAACAATCAGCCCCAGCATTTT.

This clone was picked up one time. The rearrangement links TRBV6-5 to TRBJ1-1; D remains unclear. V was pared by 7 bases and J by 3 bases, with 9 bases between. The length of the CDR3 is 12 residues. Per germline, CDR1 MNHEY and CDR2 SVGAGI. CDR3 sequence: CASTAGDTEAFF. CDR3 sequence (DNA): TGTGCCAGCACAGCCGGGGACACTGAAGCTTTCTTT.

Here the CDR3 DNA reads TGCGCCAGCAGCCCAAACAGGGGGGATGGAGGCTACACCTTC. As protein: CASSPNRGDGGYTF. The gene calls are TRBV4-3 and TRBJ1-2; 8 bases fit TRBD1. The CDR3 runs 14 residues. Trimming at V came to 4 bases and at J to 8 bases, leaving 9 bases not matched to a gene. CDR1 and CDR2 from the germline V gene are LGHNA and YSLEER.

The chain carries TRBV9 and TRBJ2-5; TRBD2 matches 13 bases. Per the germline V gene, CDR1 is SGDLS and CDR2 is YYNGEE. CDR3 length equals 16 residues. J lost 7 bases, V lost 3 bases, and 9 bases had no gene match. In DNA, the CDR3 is TGTGCCAGCAGCGAGGAGGGGACTAGCGGGGATGGGACCCAGTACTTC. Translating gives CASSEEGTSGDGTQYF.

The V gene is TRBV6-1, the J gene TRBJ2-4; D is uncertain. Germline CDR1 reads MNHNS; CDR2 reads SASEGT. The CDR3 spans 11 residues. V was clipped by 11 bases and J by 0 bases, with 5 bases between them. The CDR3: CAVSAKNIQYF. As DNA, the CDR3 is TGTGCCGTCTCAGCCAAAAACATTCAGTACTTC.

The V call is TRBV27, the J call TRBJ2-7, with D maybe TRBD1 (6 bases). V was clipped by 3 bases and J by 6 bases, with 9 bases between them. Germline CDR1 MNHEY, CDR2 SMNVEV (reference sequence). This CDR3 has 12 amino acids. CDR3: CASSFVDSEQYF. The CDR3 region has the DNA TGTGCCAGCAGTTTTGTGGACAGCGAGCAGTACTTC.

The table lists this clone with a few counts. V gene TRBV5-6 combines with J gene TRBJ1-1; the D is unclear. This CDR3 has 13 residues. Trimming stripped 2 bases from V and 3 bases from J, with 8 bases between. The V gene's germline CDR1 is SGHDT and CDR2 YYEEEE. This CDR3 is CASSFGSYTEAFF. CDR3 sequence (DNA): TGTGCCAGCAGCTTCGGTAGCTACACTGAAGCTTTCTTT.

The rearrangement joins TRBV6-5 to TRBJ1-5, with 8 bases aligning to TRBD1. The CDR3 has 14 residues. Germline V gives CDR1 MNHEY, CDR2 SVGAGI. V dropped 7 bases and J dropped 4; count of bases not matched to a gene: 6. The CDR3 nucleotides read TGTGCCAGCACGAGAAGACAGGGGAATCAGCCCCAGCATTTT. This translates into CASTRRQGNQPQHF.

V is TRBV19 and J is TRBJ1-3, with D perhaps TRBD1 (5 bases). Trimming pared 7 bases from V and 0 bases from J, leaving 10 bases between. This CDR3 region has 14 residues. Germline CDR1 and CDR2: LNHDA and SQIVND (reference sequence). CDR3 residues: CASTGSSSGNTIYF. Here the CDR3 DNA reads TGTGCCAGTACAGGGTCTTCCTCTGGAAACACCATATATTTT.

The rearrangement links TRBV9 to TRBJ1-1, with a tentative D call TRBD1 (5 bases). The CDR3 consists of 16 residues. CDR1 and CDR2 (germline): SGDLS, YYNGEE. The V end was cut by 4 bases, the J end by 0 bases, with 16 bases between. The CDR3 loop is CASSPSGTAVNTEAFF. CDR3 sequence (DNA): TGTGCCAGCAGCCCGAGCGGGACCGCTGTGAACACTGAAGCTTTCTTT.

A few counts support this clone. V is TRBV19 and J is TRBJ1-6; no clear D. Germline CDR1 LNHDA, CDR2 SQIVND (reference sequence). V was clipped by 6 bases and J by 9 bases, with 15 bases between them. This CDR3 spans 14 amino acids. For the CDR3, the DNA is TGTGCCAGTAGGGGTGCAGGTCCTTCTTCACCCCTCCACTTT. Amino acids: CASRGAGPSSPLHF.

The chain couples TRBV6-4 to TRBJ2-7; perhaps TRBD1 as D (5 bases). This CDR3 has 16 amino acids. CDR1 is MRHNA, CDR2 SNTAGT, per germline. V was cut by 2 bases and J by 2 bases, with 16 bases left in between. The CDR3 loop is CASSDPRAGSAYEQYV. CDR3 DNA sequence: TGTGCCAGCAGTGACCCCCGGGCAGGGTCAGCCTACGAGCAGTACGTC.

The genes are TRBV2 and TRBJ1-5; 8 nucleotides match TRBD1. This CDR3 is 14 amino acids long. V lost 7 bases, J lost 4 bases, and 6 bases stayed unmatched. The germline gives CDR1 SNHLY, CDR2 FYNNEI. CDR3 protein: CASKNRGGNQPQHF. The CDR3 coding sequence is TGTGCCAGCAAGAACAGGGGGGGAAATCAGCCCCAGCATTTT.

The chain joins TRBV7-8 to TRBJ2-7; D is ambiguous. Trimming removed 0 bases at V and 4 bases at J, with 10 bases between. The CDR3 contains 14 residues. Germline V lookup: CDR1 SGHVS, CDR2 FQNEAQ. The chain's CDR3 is CASSLAQAQYEQYF. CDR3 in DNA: TGTGCCAGCAGCTTAGCGCAGGCCCAGTACGAGCAGTACTTC.